This TCR beta chain stems from a study of blood T cell repertoires in COVID-19. Whole-study context: T cells, B-cell-depleted T cells, or PBMCs provided the cDNA or gDNA that served as material.

Germline lookup yields CDR1 ENHRY and CDR2 SYGVKD. The CDR3 loop spans 14 amino acids. V shed 5 bases and J shed 5 bases, with 15 bases lying between them. How the authors handled the data: Amplified reference gene primers provided the basis for estimating nucleated cell counts. Method: immunoSEQ multiplex PCR; TCRdb's copy keeps in-frame clones and lacks some. V, J and clone size are taken as reported in that table, and D and trimming were inferred from the DNA itself. The sample has about 62,000 clones; more than 80% are singletons. The sequence derives from a woman between 55 and 75 years old with COVID-19, enrolled during active disease. The sequenced sample consisted of peripheral blood. The V gene is TRBV10-3, the J gene TRBJ1-2, with D tentatively TRBD1 (6 bases). The CDR3 spells CAISQFPQGYGYTF. CDR3 in DNA: TGTGCCATCAGTCAGTTTCCACAGGGATATGGCTACACCTTC.